A selection of T cell receptor beta chains follows, all from one sample in a study of tumor and adjacent non-tumor tissue in lung cancer. TCRdb passed the multiplex PCR reads through MiXCR, listing each CDR3 protein once. The data contain 77,000 or so distinct CDR3 sequences, less than 85% of them singletons. Source material: distant non-tumor lung tissue. These receptors all stem from a man in his sixties or seventies with non-small cell lung cancer. CDR3s include the opening cysteine and the closing phenylalanine or tryptophan. The order of the fields is clone size, V gene, D gene, J gene, CDR3 protein, CDR3 DNA. The D gene is left open where the match is weak. Part of the rows lack a size; the others show once, few, many or a class for expanded clones.

-	TRBV28	TRBD1	TRBJ2-1	CPSSRTGSYNEQFF	TGTCCCAGCAGCCGGACAGGCTCCTACAATGAGCAGTTCTTC
-	TRBV6-6	-	TRBJ2-2	CASRQDIGKTGELFF	TGTGCCAGCAGACAGGATATTGGGAAAACCGGGGAGCTGTTTTTT
once	TRBV20-1	TRBD2	TRBJ2-1	CSGPRGRAVRNEQFF	TGCAGTGGACCCCGCGGGAGGGCCGTCCGCAATGAGCAGTTCTTC
-	TRBV5-6	-	TRBJ2-1	CANSFGRSSYNKQFF	TGTGCCAACAGCTTTGGCAGAAGCTCCTACAATAAGCAGTTCTTC
-	TRBV10-2	TRBD1	TRBJ2-7	CTSLFGTGYDEQYF	TGCACCAGTTTATTCGGGACAGGGTATGACGAGCAGTACTTC
-	TRBV6-2/TRBV6-3	TRBD1	TRBJ1-5	CACSYSGQGVRPQHF	TGTGCCTGCAGTTACTCGGGACAGGGGGTTCGGCCCCAGCATTTT
-	TRBV29-1	-	TRBJ1-2	CSVLQTGAHVYTF	TGCAGCGTTCTCCAGACGGGAGCCCATGTCTACACCTTT
-	TRBV5-6	-	TRBJ1-6	CARSFGRNSYDSPLHF	TGCGCCAGGAGCTTCGGGCGTAACTCCTATGATTCACCCCTCCACTTT
-	TRBV4-3	TRBD1	TRBJ2-2	CARSQVGGTGELFF	TGCGCCAGAAGCCAAGTAGGGGGCACAGGGGAGCTGTTTTTT
-	TRBV6-2/TRBV6-3	-	TRBJ2-1	CASSYLVGEQFF	TGTGCCAGTAGTTACCTCGTTGGCGAGCAGTTCTTC
-	TRBV5-6	-	TRBJ2-4	CASSVTGAGVVGNIHYF	TGTGCCAGCAGCGTTACCGGGGCAGGGGTCGTTGGAAACATTCATTACTTC
-	TRBV4-2	-	TRBJ2-3	CAISQGAGLATDMQYF	TGTGCCATCAGCCAAGGGGCCGGACTCGCCACAGATATGCAGTATTTT
-	TRBV6-6	TRBD1	TRBJ2-3	CACHPGQESADTQYF	TGTGCATGCCACCCTGGACAGGAAAGCGCAGATACGCAGTATTTT
-	TRBV20-1	-	TRBJ2-7	CSVREGLTVTYKQYF	TGCAGTGTTAGAGAAGGACTAACGGTGACCTACAAACAGTACTTC
-	TRBV4-1	TRBD2	TRBJ2-7	CASSRSSGNYERYF	TGCGCCAGTTCCCGGAGTAGCGGGAACTACGAGCGGTACTTC
-	TRBV6-1	-	TRBJ2-6	CARNTGSGAKVLTF	TGTGCCAGAAATACAGGCTCTGGGGCAAAAGTACTGACTTTC
-	TRBV12-3/TRBV12-4	TRBD2	TRBJ2-3	CASSIGTKDTQYF	TGTGCCAGCAGTATAGGGACTAAGGATACGCAGTATTTT
-	TRBV10-1	-	TRBJ2-3	CASIDSLGTNMETDTQYF	TGCGCCAGCATTGATTCCCTCGGGACGAATATGGAGACAGATACGCAGTATTTT
-	TRBV6-5	TRBD1	TRBJ2-6	CVSSSGTGGSGAYVQTF	TGTGTCAGCAGTTCCGGGACAGGGGGCTCTGGAGCCTACGTCCAGACTTTC
-	TRBV11-1	-	TRBJ1-6	CARSLDRSTLHF	TGTGCCAGAAGCTTGGATCGTTCAACCCTCCACTTT
-	TRBV11-2	-	TRBJ1-2	CASSQGLYGYIF	TGTGCCAGCAGTCAAGGACTATATGGCTACATCTTC
-	TRBV4-3	-	TRBJ1-4	CASSQATRRRTENLFF	TGCGCCAGCAGCCAGGCAACAAGGCGGCGGACTGAAAATCTGTTTTTT
once	TRBV11-2	-	TRBJ2-7	CAISLVAGTYKQYF	TGTGCCATCAGCTTAGTTGCGGGGACCTACAAGCAGTACTTC
-	TRBV6-6	-	TRBJ1-2	CAGRRFQGPNYSYTF	TGTGCCGGCAGACGATTCCAGGGGCCTAACTATAGCTACACCTTC
few	TRBV6-2/TRBV6-3	-	TRBJ2-6	CASRTGANFLTF	TGTGCCAGTCGCACTGGGGCCAACTTCCTGACTTTC
-	TRBV11-2	-	TRBJ2-3	CDSTSYSDTGSADTLYF	TGTGACAGCACCTCTTACTCTGACACTGGTAGCGCAGATACGCTGTATTTT
-	TRBV20-1	TRBD2	TRBJ2-1	CSTAGGPNYNEQFF	TGCAGTACCGCGGGGGGGCCTAACTACAATGAGCAGTTCTTC
-	TRBV5-4	-	TRBJ2-7	CASSSNRNSYEEYF	TGTGCCAGCAGCTCAAACAGAAACTCCTACGAGGAGTACTTC
-	TRBV4-2	TRBD2	TRBJ2-3	CASSLIAGPGTQYF	TGTGCCAGCAGCCTGATAGCGGGACCCGGTACGCAGTATTTT
-	TRBV10-3	TRBD2	TRBJ2-5	CDISARPSTSVNTVETQYF	TGTGACATCAGTGCTCGTCCTTCGACTAGCGTAAATACGGTGGAGACCCAGTACTTC
-	TRBV21-1	-	TRBJ1-2	CASSKVGVLTARGNYGYTF	TGTGCCAGCAGCAAAGTGGGTGTGCTAACAGCCCGAGGAAACTATGGCTACACCTTC
few	TRBV28	-	TRBJ2-7	CASSHDSSHEQYF	TGTGCCAGCAGCCACGACTCCTCCCACGAGCAGTACTTC
-	TRBV5-6	-	TRBJ2-1	CASSYECHHNEQFF	TGTGCCAGCAGCTATGAATGCCACCACAATGAGCAGTTCTTC
-	TRBV12-3/TRBV12-4	TRBD1	TRBJ2-3	CASSLGTGDNQPQYF	TGTGCCAGCAGTTTGGGGACAGGGGACAATCAGCCCCAGTATTTT
-	TRBV4-1	TRBD2	TRBJ2-7	CANNRTLAGEGDEQYF	TGCGCCAACAATCGGACACTAGCGGGAGAGGGGGATGAGCAGTACTTC
few	TRBV6-5	-	TRBJ1-2	CASNYSGWQGLNYGYTF	TGCGCCAGCAATTACTCCGGTTGGCAGGGTCTTAACTATGGCTACACCTTC
-	TRBV7-8	-	TRBJ1-6	CASSAVPVTPLHF	TGTGCCAGCAGCGCGGTCCCCGTGACACCCCTCCACTTT
-	TRBV19	TRBD2	TRBJ2-5	CATGGDSGDIQETQYF	TGTGCCACCGGAGGAGATAGCGGGGACATTCAAGAGACCCAGTACTTC
-	TRBV11-2	-	TRBJ2-4	CASSPREREAKNIQYF	TGTGCCAGCAGCCCGAGGGAGCGCGAAGCCAAAAACATTCAATACTTC
-	TRBV5-1	TRBD1	TRBJ2-3	CASSIRTGGDTQYF	TGCGCCAGCAGCATAAGGACAGGGGGAGATACGCAGTATTTT
-	TRBV5-4	-	TRBJ2-1	CTSSLPGEEQFF	TGTACCAGCAGCTTGCCGGGGGAGGAACAGTTCTTC
-	TRBV11-1	-	TRBJ2-1	CVSTSGVGNEQFF	TGTGTCAGCACCTCGGGAGTTGGCAATGAGCAGTTCTTC
-	TRBV5-4	-	TRBJ2-1	CVSSLTGTNEQFF	TGTGTCAGCAGCTTAACAGGGACCAATGAGCAGTTCTTC
-	TRBV6-1	-	TRBJ2-1	CASNRTGVIEQFF	TGTGCCAGCAACAGAACGGGGGTTATAGAGCAATTCTTC
-	TRBV11-1	-	TRBJ2-2	CARRLTWKTGELFF	TGTGCCAGAAGATTGACTTGGAAAACCGGGGAGCTGTTTTTT
-	TRBV7-9	-	TRBJ2-1	CASSEDQPLNSYNKQFF	TGTGCCAGCAGCGAAGACCAGCCTCTTAACTCCTACAATAAGCAGTTCTTC
-	TRBV29-1	-	TRBJ2-5	CSAKPYLQASRETQYF	TGCAGCGCCAAGCCCTACCTCCAGGCAAGTCGAGAGACCCAGTACTTC
-	TRBV7-9	-	TRBJ1-5	CASSLLSGTHDREPQHF	TGTGCCAGCAGCTTGCTCTCCGGGACACACGATCGGGAGCCCCAGCATTTT
-	TRBV29-1	-	TRBJ1-2	CSVVPYESSGEDGYIF	TGCAGCGTTGTCCCCTATGAATCTTCGGGAGAAGATGGCTACATCTTC
-	TRBV6-2/TRBV6-3	-	TRBJ1-6	CASRAGRGRSNLPLHF	TGTGCCAGCAGAGCCGGGAGAGGGAGATCTAATTTACCCCTCCACTTT
-	TRBV11-2	-	TRBJ2-2	CASSLVYTTVAGELFF	TGTGCCAGCAGCTTAGTGTACACAACGGTTGCCGGGGAGCTGTTTTTT
-	TRBV12-3/TRBV12-4	TRBD2	TRBJ2-1	CASSLAGAGGKNEQFF	TGTGCCAGCAGTTTAGCGGGAGCGGGGGGGAAGAATGAGCAGTTCTTC
-	TRBV6-1	-	TRBJ2-5	CASSASAAGRETQYF	TGTGCCAGCAGTGCAAGCGCTGCGGGACGGGAAACCCAGTACTTC